This TCR beta chain stems from a study of shared clonotypes between healthy human individuals (dated by TCRdb to the early 2020s). Background on the whole study: A couple of women and three men aged 18 to 49 years were included in the cohort. Between about 0.94 and 8.9 billion PBMCs per donor were obtained by leukapheresis. For each donor, CD4 naive and CD4 memory were each run on three plates, CD8 naive on two plates, and CD8 memory on one plate. To increase sequencing depth and limit assay-specific biases, different laboratories used diverse techniques to prepare libraries and sequence TCR repertoires. To estimate repertoire size and how much clonotype sharing occurs between individuals, the study deeply sequenced the blood TCR repertoires of about five healthy adults. The research as a whole found: Sampling was restricted to blood, and TCR repertoires in tissue are likely to differ from TCR repertoires in blood. Estimated clonotype richness was generally larger for naive than for memory subsets. Incomplete sequencing was indicated by rarefaction of sorted-subset datasets, despite the large sequencing depth. Across a few donors, about 5% of naive CD4, roughly 3.5% of naive CD8, around 2.1% of memory CD4, and around 0.4% of memory CD8 clonotypes were shared. Because the study included only a small number of donors, the genetic and exposure-history diversity represented was limited. Clonotypes shared by all four sorted-subset donors showed higher generation probabilities than non-shared clonotypes. Pairwise subsampling led to the expectation that sequencing depth would affect the degree of clonotype sharing among donors.

Comments on this clone: The antigen it binds to is not known. No base quality values were provided; no much bigger clone lies one nucleotide off.

CD8 naive samples consisted of CD45RO-negative cells that were positively selected for CCR7, yielding a CD45RA+CCR7+ population without TemRA cells. Donors were healthy HIV-negative adults with no recently reported acute infections or vaccinations. Every donor was a Caucasian adult residing in Nashville, Tennessee, USA. Blood was obtained by leukapheresis, after which PBMCs were separated by Ficoll-Histopaque density gradient centrifugation and cryopreserved in liquid nitrogen vapor phase. Analytical flow cytometry was used to check the purity and quantity of each magnetically sorted T cell population. From each sorted fraction, genomic DNA was isolated and quantified by UV absorbance on a Nanodrop 2000c. TCR CDR3 regions were amplified from genomic DNA by multiplex PCR using the deep immunoSEQ assay. For each cell subset, the extracted genomic DNA was distributed evenly across all wells of several immunoSEQ 96-well plates, and each plate served as one replicate. For sorted subsets, each replicate PCR was loaded with 200 ng genomic DNA, equivalent to some 31,000 T cell genomes. Purified libraries were measured with a Qubit 3.0 fluorometer, size-checked on a Bioanalyzer 2100, and measured again with the KAPA Library Quantification kit. Every immunoSEQ 96-well plate was sequenced on a separate single-read 150-cycle Illumina NextSeq 550 flow cell. Regarding the original processing steps: Because only junctional sequences without quality scores were contained in the immunoSEQ output, filtering matching that applied to full-length reads could not be performed. Sequences were annotated with PyIR, a Python wrapper for IgBLAST v1.9, and V/J genes and CDR3 were assigned using IMGT germline references. Reads with weak V/J assignments (E-value above 1e-6), missing CDR3, stop codons, out-of-frame junctions, or ambiguous translated residues were removed. V3J clonotypes were defined as sequences sharing an identical inferred V gene, J gene, and CDR3 amino acid sequence. The percentage overlap between two repertoires was calculated by dividing the number of shared unique clonotypes by the size of the smaller repertoire. Richness of each repertoire was evaluated using RTK rarefaction, the Chao1 estimator, and Recon v2.1 estimates of unobserved clonotypes. Generation probabilities were computed with OLGA for all TCRbeta clonotypes obtained by the gDNA method from several donors. TCRdb mirrors the immuneACCESS table, restricted to in-frame sequences. Some clones are absent from its copies; in checked studies, under half trace to an unresolved V gene, and the reason for the others is unknown. That table gives V, J and clone size, and the DNA gave D and trimming. In all, the sample holds about 2.1 million clones, and around 93% of those were seen once. The leading ten clones occupy around 1.7% of the sample.

The germline V gene (reference sequence) provides CDR1 SSHAT and CDR2 FNYEAQ. CDR3 length: 15 amino acids, cysteine to phenylalanine. The retained sequence is limited to the CDR3, 45 bases, with the frame set at the first base. After removal of 0 bases from V and 4 bases from J, the junction retains 3 bases not matched to a gene. Sequencing was done on a sample of naive CD8+ T cells from PBMCs. According to the study, the label for this sample's cell subset or site signals: CD45RA+CCR7+. The chain employs TRBV7-7 and TRBJ1-3; the junction holds 7 bases that match TRBD1. This receptor was identified in a man aged 18-30 years in good health. Some clones in this sample may be carry-over from other donors' samples. Read as DNA, the sequence is TGTGCCAGCAGCTTAGCACAGGGGCCCGGAAACACCATATATTTT. Its translation reads: CASSLAQGPGNTIYF.